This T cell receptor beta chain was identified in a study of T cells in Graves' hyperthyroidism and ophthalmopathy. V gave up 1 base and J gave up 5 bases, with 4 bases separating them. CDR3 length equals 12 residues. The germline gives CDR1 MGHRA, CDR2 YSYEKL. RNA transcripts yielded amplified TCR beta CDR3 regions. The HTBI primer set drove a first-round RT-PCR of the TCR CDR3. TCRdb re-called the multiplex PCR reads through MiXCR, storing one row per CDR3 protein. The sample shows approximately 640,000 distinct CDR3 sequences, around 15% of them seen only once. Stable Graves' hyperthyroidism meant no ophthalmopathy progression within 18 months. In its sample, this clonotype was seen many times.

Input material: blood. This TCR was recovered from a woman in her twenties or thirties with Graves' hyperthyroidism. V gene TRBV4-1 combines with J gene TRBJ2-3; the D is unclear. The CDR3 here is CASSQVLDTQYF. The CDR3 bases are TGCGCCAGCAGCCAAGTCTTAGATACGCAGTATTTT.